This T cell receptor (beta chain) is drawn from a study of blood T cell repertoires in COVID-19. This table comes from immunoSEQ multiplex PCR, and its TCRdb copy is limited to in-frame clones, with some not included. The repertoire consists of 200,000 to 300,000 clones, with approximately 83% occurring once and the leading ten covering approximately 2%. V gave up 10 bases and J gave up 6 bases, with 10 bases separating them. The CDR3 runs to 11 residues. The clonotype comes from a man younger than 45 who had recovered from COVID-19. Sequenced input: peripheral blood. The chain has TRBV23-1 and TRBJ1-5; D is undetermined. TRBV23-1 is an open reading frame whose function is uncertain. Here the CDR3 reads CAITPTQPQHF. The CDR3 coding sequence is TGCGCCATTACACCCACTCAGCCCCAGCATTTT.